The source of this T cell receptor beta chain is a study of graft-versus-host responses after intestinal transplantation. In the study overall: All recipients were transplanted with multivisceral, liver-intestinal, or isolated intestinal grafts. Each patient got anti-thymocyte globulin induction, then tacrolimus and steroids for three to four years.

Libraries were prepared by immunoSEQ multiplex PCR; TCRdb keeps only in-frame clonotypes and omits some of them. The sample includes approximately 120,000 clones, around 90% of them seen just once. With 1 base removed from V and 2 bases from J, the gap between germline ends came to 6 bases. The CDR3 totals 13 residues. Germline-derived CDR1 and CDR2 are SGHTA and FQGNSA. Study conclusions and caveats: The highest levels of circulating GvH clones went along with early declines in HvG clones after transplant. The recipient marrow held GvH clones, and some of them showed up first in ileum or blood.

Regarding this clone: The antigen remains unidentified.

The sequenced sample was unstimulated CD4+ T cells sorted from spleen or lymph node cells, obtained before intestinal transplant. V usage is TRBV7-2 and J usage is TRBJ2-7; D gene ambiguous. This TCR was sampled from a human donor who received an intestinal transplant. The CDR3 nucleotides are TGTGCCAGCAGCTTAGGATACGCCTACGAGCAGTACTTC. Its protein product is CASSLGYAYEQYF. The entire variable domain, with the rest obtained from reference TRBV7-2 and TRBJ2-7, is as follows: GAGVSQSPSNKVTEKGKDVELRCDPISGHTALYWYRQSLGQGLEFLIYFQGNSAPDKSGLPSDRFSAERTGGSVSTLTIQRTQQEDSAVYLCASSLGYAYEQYFGPGTRLTVT.